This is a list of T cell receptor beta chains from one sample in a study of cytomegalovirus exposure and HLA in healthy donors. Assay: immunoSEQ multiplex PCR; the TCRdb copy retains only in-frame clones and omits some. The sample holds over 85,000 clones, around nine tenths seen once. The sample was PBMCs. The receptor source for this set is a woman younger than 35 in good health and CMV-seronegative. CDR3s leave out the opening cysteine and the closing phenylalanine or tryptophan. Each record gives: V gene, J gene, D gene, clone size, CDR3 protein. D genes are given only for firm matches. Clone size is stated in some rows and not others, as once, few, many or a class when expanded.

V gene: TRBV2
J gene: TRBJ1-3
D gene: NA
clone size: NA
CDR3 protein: ASSEARGSDTIY

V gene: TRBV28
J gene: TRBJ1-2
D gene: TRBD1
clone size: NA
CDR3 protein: ASSQGQGNYGYT

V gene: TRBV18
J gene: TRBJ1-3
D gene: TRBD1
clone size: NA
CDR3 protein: ASSPPGTGRDNTIY

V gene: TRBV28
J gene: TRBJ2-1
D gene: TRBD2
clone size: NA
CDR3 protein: ASDGTTNEQF

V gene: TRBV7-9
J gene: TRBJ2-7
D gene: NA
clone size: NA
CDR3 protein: ASSPDTGTYEQY

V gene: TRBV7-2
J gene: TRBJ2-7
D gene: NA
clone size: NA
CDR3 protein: ASSLDRVAYEQY

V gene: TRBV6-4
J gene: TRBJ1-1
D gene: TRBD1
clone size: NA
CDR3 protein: ASSDSRQGGHTEAF

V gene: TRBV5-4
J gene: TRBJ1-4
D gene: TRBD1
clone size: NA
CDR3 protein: ASSYDRGPNEKLF

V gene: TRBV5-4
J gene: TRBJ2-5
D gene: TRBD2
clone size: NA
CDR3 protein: ASRLSGVGETQY

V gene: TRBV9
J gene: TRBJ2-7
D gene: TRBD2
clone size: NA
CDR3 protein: ASSTFRLAGGLFTSYEQY

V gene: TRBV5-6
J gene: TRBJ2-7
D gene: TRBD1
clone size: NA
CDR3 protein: ASSSGTGGAYEQY

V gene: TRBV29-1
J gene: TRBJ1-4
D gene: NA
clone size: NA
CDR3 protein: SVDRTDRNEKLF

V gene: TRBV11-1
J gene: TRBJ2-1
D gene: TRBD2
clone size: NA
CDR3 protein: ASRSSGRAKGNEQF

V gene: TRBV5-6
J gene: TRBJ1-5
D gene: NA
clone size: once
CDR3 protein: ASRNLIRAGAQPQH

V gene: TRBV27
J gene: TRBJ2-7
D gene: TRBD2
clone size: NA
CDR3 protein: ASSPWEGGSYEQY

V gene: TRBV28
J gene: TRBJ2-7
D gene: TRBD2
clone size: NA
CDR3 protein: ASSSPPGLAGGWDEQY

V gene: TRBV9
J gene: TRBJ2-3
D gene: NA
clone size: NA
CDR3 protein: ASNRVTGTDTQY

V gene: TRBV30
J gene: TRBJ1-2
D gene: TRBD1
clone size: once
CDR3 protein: AWSALTGGNLYGYT

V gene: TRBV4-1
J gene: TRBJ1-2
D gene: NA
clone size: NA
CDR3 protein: ASSQVGQKPNYGYT

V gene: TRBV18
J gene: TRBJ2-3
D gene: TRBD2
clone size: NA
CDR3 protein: ASSPPSGSTDTQY

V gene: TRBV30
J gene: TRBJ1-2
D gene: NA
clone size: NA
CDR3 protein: AWSDQGNYGYT

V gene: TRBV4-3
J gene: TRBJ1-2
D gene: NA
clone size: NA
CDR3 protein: ASSQDLQGPSGYT

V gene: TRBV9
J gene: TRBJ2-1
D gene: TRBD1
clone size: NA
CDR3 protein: ASSREGQGQIF

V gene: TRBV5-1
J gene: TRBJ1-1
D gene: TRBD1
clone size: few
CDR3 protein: ASRTGEAEAF

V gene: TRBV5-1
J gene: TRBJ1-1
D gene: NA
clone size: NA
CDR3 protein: ASSLVQGMNTEAF

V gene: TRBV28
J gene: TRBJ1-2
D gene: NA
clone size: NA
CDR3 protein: ASNEGVKNGYT

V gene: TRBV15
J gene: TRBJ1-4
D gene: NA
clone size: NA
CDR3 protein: ATSRGDSGEKLF

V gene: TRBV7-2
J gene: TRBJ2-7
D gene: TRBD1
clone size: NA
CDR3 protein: ASSSHSYPLQGGTYEQY

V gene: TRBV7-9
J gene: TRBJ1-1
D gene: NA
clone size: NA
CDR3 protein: ASSFGRGTTEAF

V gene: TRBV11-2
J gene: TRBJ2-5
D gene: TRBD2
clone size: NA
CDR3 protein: ASSARTSGQETQY

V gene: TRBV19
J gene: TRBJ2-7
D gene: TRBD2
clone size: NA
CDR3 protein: ASSIAGLADVSYEQY

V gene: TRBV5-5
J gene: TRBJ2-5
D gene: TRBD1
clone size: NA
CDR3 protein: ASSLTGTGPETQY

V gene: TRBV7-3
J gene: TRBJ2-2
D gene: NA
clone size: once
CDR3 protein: ASSHLGREGANTGELF

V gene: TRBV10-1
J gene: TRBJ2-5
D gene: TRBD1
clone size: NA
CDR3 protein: ASSRGGQGEETQY

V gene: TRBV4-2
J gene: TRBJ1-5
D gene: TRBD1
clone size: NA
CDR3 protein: ASSQQDRQNQPQH

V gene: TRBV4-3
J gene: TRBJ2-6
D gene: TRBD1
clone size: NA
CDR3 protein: ASSHRTGLLRLRANVLT

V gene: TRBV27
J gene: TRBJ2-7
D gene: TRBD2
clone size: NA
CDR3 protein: ASSLSRRGLAPFYEQY

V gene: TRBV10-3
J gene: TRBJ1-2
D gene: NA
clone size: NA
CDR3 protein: AITRDGQAGYT

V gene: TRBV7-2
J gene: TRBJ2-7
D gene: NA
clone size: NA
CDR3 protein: ASSLVTGGNYEQY

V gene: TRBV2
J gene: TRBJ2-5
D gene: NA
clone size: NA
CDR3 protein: ASTLWEETQY

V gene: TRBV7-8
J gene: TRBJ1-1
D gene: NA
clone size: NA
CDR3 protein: ASSKYESGVGTEAF

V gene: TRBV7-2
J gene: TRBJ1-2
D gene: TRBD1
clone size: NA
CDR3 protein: ASSLDEQGVYGYT

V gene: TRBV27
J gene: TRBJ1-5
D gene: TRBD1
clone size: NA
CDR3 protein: ASSFTGGANQPQH

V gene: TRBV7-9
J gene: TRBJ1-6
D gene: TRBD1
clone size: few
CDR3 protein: ASSLDRGRSPLH

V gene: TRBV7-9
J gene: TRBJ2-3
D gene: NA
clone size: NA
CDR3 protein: ASSLDPRTGRGLRDTQY

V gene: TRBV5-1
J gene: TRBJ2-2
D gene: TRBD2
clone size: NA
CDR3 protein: ASRGMERGALGTGELF

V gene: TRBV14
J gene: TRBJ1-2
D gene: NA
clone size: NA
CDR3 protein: ASSQSGVYGYT

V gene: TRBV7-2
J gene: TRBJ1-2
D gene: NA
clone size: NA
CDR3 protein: ASSKYGEKDYT

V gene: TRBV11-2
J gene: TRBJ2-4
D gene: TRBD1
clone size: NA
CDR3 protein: ASSLRQGTLAKNIQY

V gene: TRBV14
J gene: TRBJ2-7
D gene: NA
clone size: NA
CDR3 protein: ASSQVQVAYEQY

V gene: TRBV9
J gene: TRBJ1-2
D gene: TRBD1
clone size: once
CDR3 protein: ASSPGTGADYGYT

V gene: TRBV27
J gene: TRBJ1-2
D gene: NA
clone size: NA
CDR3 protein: ASSLSDSPGVYGYT

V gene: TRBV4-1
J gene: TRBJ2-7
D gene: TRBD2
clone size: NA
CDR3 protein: ASSHGTSRYEQY

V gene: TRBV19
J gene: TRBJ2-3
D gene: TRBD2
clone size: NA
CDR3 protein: ASSTGLAGSTDTQY

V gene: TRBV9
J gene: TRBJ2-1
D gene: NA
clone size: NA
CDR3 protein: ASSVAGVSYNEQF